The text below deals with one T cell receptor (beta chain). Which antigen it targets is not known. Within one base of it there is no much larger clone, and no base qualities were kept. The CDR3 contains 13 residues, cysteine and phenylalanine counted. Solely the CDR3 DNA is kept, with 39 bases framed from the first base. V loses 0 bases, J loses 4 bases, and the germline ends lie 7 bases apart. For CDR1 and CDR2, the germline V gene (reference sequence) lists LNHDA and SQIVND. The immunoSEQ hsTCRB v3.0 assay was used at survey level resolution for TRB variable region sequencing. The target sequencing depth for TRB was about 40,000-50,000 T-cell genomes per sample. TRB libraries were pooled and sequenced on an Illumina MiSeq using a v3 150-cycle kit. On the study's bioinformatics: Repertoire analysis was run in R within a reproducible Nextflow workflow that covered QC, data transformation and analysis. LymphoSeq2, an R package for exploring AIRR-Seq data, was used to implement custom analyses. After excluding a handful of samples that yielded fewer than 5000 total TRB sequences, approximately 180 HIV repertoires remained for analysis. Among the 190 or so HIV repertoires that were kept, 59 were collected before ART initiation and roughly 130 were collected after ART initiation. Each repertoire was downsampled to 5000 TRB nucleotide sequences, and summary statistics were averaged across 100 downsampling iterations. The analysis kept only TRB sequences whose CDR3 regions were at least seven amino acids long. A Shannon entropy-derived clonality score and the Gini coefficient were used to measure diversity. Repertoire networks linked the top 5000 CDR3 amino acid sequences whenever two sequences differed by an edit distance of one. For TRB CDR3 amino acid sequences, GLIPH2 was used to predict antigen specificity groups and MHC restriction. To flag known CMV, EBV, HIV or tissue antigen associations, CDR3 amino acid sequences were matched against VDJdb and McPAS-TCR. Pre-ART, post-ART and control groups were compared with Wilcoxon signed-rank tests and Holm-Bonferroni correction. This immuneACCESS table, as held by TCRdb, lists in-frame sequences with V and J called but not all clones. Of the missing ones, under half trace to an unresolved V gene in checked studies; the others have no known cause. That table supplies the V and J calls and clone size; D and trimming were determined from the DNA. This sample holds tens of thousands of clones; roughly 82% were observed only once. The ten largest account for 5.5% to 7.5% of the sample.

The sample originates from a study of long-term antiretroviral therapy in people with HIV (dated by TCRdb to the early 2020s). Background for the entire study: Collection of the earliest samples took place about a decade ahead of the 2015 WHO recommendation for immediate ART, at a time when ART was typically delayed until CD4 counts fell. Whether ART initiation and durable HIV suppression were associated with changes in peripheral blood TRB repertoire composition and diversity was tested in a retrospective serial study. A total of under 250 cryopreserved PBMC samples were contributed to the cohort by 30 adults with confirmed HIV infection, with samples collected serially over a mean of around 6 years (range 1-12). About two fifths of the roughly 30 participants with HIV were female. Test extractions of a monoclonal T-cell line alongside a few dozen polyclonal samples showed no cross-contamination during QIAcube processing. Results and caveats for the whole study, not just this receptor: Starting ART was linked to a significant rise in TRB diversity, yet even with long-term ART the diversity remained significantly lower than in transplant donor controls. The samples span the years 2004 to 2017, and the ART regimens used at that time may not be as effective as current regimens. Narrower CDR3 length ranges were observed in HIV repertoires than in controls, and an antigen-experienced repertoire with only a slight naive shift after ART was suggested by the network structure. Because pre-ART samples had limited cell numbers, unsorted PBMC were profiled rather than sorted CD4+ and CD8+ T cells. At every time point, the repertoire was dominated by expanded TRB clones first identified before ART initiation, although this dominance fluctuated and, in many PLHIV, declined after ART. No data were available on ART adherence, viral resistance or therapy changes, limiting inferences about post-ART repertoire changes. Because PBMC availability was limited, only the TCR beta chain was sequenced, with no alpha chain pairing.

To be included, a participant needed at least one PBMC sample from before ART initiation plus at least two post-ART samples. Treatment was received in the United States of America by all participants with HIV. Cryopreserved samples of about 1-10 million PBMC were thawed and washed before DNA extraction. At the time of the earliest PBMC sample, participants with HIV were aged between roughly 20 and 54 years. Each participant contributed PBMC samples from 1-4 timepoints before ART initiation and 2-8 timepoints after ART initiation, with a median of 7 samples. For every participant, serial HIV viral load, CD4+ T-cell count, ART history and demographic data were obtained. Genomic DNA was extracted from unsorted PBMC with a Qiagen kit on a QIAcube, processed in batches of 12 samples.

The chain couples TRBV19 to TRBJ2-7; the D gene is not confidently resolved. The source of this sequence is a man between 18 and 35 years old with HIV. The sample consisted of unsorted PBMCs, taken 0.6 years after starting antiretroviral therapy. The CDR3 protein sequence reads: CASSIDHGYEQYF. The DNA reads as follows: TGTGCCAGTAGTATAGATCATGGGTACGAGCAGTACTTC.